This TCR beta chain emerged from a study of OX40 agonist ivuxolimab in advanced cancers. The wider study: Among those enrolled, mean age was 60 years (range about 23 to 80) and about 81% were male. Notes on the study in general: Relative to CD4+ cells, CD8+ T cells on average had more expanded clones. Determination of antigen specificity was not performed for the expanded peripheral T cells.

TCRdb's copy holds only in-frame clones and misses some; the assay was immunoSEQ multiplex PCR. The sample carries over 20,000 clones, 60% to 80% recorded once. About this clone itself: What it binds is not known. Distinct nucleotide sequences in the sample also encode this CDR3.

In germline, CDR1 is SGHAT, CDR2 FQNNGV. Germline trimming cut 5 bases from V and 3 bases from J; bases unmatched to any gene: 3. This CDR3 region has 14 residues. This sequence was found in an adult with an advanced solid tumor such as melanoma, head and neck, liver or kidney cancer. V usage is TRBV11-2 and J usage is TRBJ2-7; 11 nucleotides agree with TRBD2. Here the sequenced sample was CD4+ or CD8+ T cells sorted from blood, taken in a trial of the OX40 agonist ivuxolimab. As DNA, the CDR3 is TGTGCCAGCAGCCCGGGGACTAGCGGCTACGAGCAGTACTTC. Its protein is CASSPGTSGYEQYF.